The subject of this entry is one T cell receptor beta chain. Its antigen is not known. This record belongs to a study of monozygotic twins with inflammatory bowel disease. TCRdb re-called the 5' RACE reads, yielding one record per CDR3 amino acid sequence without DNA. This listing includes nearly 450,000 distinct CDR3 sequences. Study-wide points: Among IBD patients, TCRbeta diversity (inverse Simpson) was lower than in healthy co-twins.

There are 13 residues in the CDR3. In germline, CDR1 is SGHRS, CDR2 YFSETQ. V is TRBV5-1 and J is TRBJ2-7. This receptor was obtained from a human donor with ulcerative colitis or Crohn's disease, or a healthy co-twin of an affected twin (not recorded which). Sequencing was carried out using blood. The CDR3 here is CASSLNTYYEQYF.